Listed below are T cell receptor beta chains from one sample, sequenced in a study of PD-L1 blockade in urothelial cancer. Sequenced by immunoSEQ multiplex PCR; TCRdb stores in-frame clones only, minus some. The sample yields about 43,000 clones, more than 70% seen once. Sequenced here: PBMCs, sampled around atezolizumab (anti-PD-L1) treatment. These receptors all stem from a man older than 75 with urothelial cancer. CDR3s include the opening cysteine and the closing phenylalanine or tryptophan. The D gene is left open where the match is weak. Clone size is shown for a subset of rows, as once, few, many or a class of expanded clone.

CDR3	DNA	size	J	D	V
CASSLGTSGRGMEETQYF	TGCGCCAGCAGCCTGGGGACTAGCGGGAGAGGGATGGAAGAGACCCAGTACTTC	once	TRBJ2-5	TRBD2	TRBV5-1
CASSEAFTRGRFEKLFF	TGTGCCAGCAGTGAAGCTTTTACCAGGGGGCGATTTGAAAAACTGTTTTTT	few	TRBJ1-4	TRBD1	TRBV6-1
CAYNRRGSNEKLFF	TGTGCCTACAATAGGCGGGGGTCTAATGAAAAACTGTTTTTT	-	TRBJ1-4	-	TRBV30
CASSRLAASTDTQYF	TGTGCCAGCAGCCGTCTAGCAGCTAGCACAGATACGCAGTATTTT	-	TRBJ2-3	-	TRBV9
CASSPLPRTAGLYNEQFF	TGTGCCAGCAGTCCCCTCCCCCGTACAGCGGGTCTCTACAATGAGCAGTTCTTC	-	TRBJ2-1	-	TRBV27
CASSFSPTGTAGYTF	TGTGCCAGCAGCTTCTCCCCGACAGGGACTGCTGGCTACACCTTC	-	TRBJ1-2	TRBD1	TRBV5-4
CASSGTENQPQHF	TGTGCCTCCTCGGGGACAGAGAATCAGCCCCAGCATTTT	-	TRBJ1-5	TRBD1	TRBV10-3
CASRSSWVSGETQYF	TGTGCCAGCAGGAGTTCGTGGGTGTCGGGAGAGACCCAGTACTTC	-	TRBJ2-5	-	TRBV2
CASSFRVPEKLFF	TGTGCCAGCAGTTTCCGGGTCCCTGAAAAACTGTTTTTT	-	TRBJ1-4	-	TRBV28
CASSQQGSDMINEQFF	TGTGCCAGCAGCCAACAGGGCTCTGATATGATCAATGAGCAGTTCTTC	-	TRBJ2-1	-	TRBV27
CATPLDSTGELFF	TGCGCCACCCCCCTCGACTCCACCGGGGAGCTGTTTTTT	-	TRBJ2-2	-	TRBV10-2
CASSVDPGLGEQYF	TGTGCCAGCAGCGTAGATCCGGGGTTGGGCGAGCAGTACTTC	-	TRBJ2-7	-	TRBV9
CACNGQGQPYEQYF	TGTGCCTGTAATGGACAGGGGCAACCCTACGAGCAGTACTTC	-	TRBJ2-7	TRBD1	TRBV30
CASSLRVTEAFF	TGTGCCAGCAGTTTACGAGTCACTGAAGCTTTCTTT	-	TRBJ1-1	-	TRBV28
CASSSDSGVSYNEQFF	TGTGCCAGCAGCTCGGACTCAGGGGTATCCTACAATGAGCAGTTCTTC	-	TRBJ2-1	-	TRBV5-5
CASTSTIGNQPQHF	TGCGCCAGCACCTCGACTATAGGCAATCAGCCCCAGCATTTT	-	TRBJ1-5	-	TRBV10-2
CASRDRGPVYGYTF	TGTGCCAGCCGGGACAGGGGGCCGGTCTATGGCTACACCTTC	-	TRBJ1-2	TRBD1	TRBV2
CASRTGGVNEKLFF	TGTGCCTCTCGAACGGGAGGGGTAAATGAAAAACTGTTTTTT	-	TRBJ1-4	-	TRBV19
CASSPPGAGEQFF	TGTGCCAGCTCACCACCGGGGGCGGGTGAGCAGTTCTTC	-	TRBJ2-1	-	TRBV18
CASTLGVRVNEQYF	TGTGCCAGCACCCTCGGCGTCAGGGTGAACGAGCAGTACTTC	-	TRBJ2-7	-	TRBV11-2
CASSSWTGGTGELFF	TGTGCCAGCAGCTCTTGGACAGGAGGCACCGGGGAGCTGTTTTTT	-	TRBJ2-2	TRBD1	TRBV5-6
CASSPRGAGGPGGELFF	TGTGCCAGCAGCCCTAGGGGAGCGGGAGGGCCTGGCGGGGAGCTGTTTTTT	few	TRBJ2-2	TRBD2	TRBV5-4
CASTGGTTNEKLFF	TGTGCCAGCACAGGAGGGACAACTAATGAAAAACTGTTTTTT	-	TRBJ1-4	-	TRBV6-1
CASRAVRLGALNEKLFF	TGTGCCAGCAGAGCCGTTAGGTTGGGGGCTCTTAATGAAAAACTGTTTTTT	few	TRBJ1-4	-	TRBV13